These 3 T cell receptor beta chains share one sample of origin, sequenced in a study of T-cell memory formation after mild COVID-19. TCRdb itself ran the 5' RACE reads through MiXCR, one entry per CDR3 protein. The profile covers 150,000 or so distinct CDR3 sequences, with roughly 10% appearing a single time and less than 4% taken by the ten largest. The material sequenced was PBMCs or a T cell subset sorted from them (not recorded which). These TCRs come from a man between 18 and 35 years old who had mild COVID-19 (a few samples of this study predate the infection). Cell type and time point are not known.

The gene calls are TRBV12-3 or TRBV12-4 and TRBJ1-4; D uncertain. This CDR3 has 12 residues. Trimming left V 9 bases short and J 6 bases short, with 11 bases between. CDR3 coding DNA: TGTGCCAGTAAGGGTCTAGATGAAAAACTGTTTTTT. Its translation: CASKGLDEKLFF.

This clonotype was seen only a few times. This chain connects TRBV9 to TRBJ1-2; tentative D call: TRBD1 (5 bases). Trimming shortened V by 0 bases and J by 4 bases, and 13 bases separated the two germline ends. This CDR3 spans 15 amino acids. Germline loops: CDR1 SGDLS, CDR2 YYNGEE. The CDR3 DNA sequence: TGTGCCAGCAGCGTAGGGATGGGACCAAGCTATGGCTACACCTTC. This codes for CASSVGMGPSYGYTF. Full variable domain (remainder filled in from reference TRBV9 and TRBJ1-2): DSGVTQTPKHLITATGQRVTLRCSPRSGDLSVYWYQQSLDQGLQFLIQYYNGEERAKGNILERFSAQQFPDLHSELNLSSLELGDSALYFCASSVGMGPSYGYTFGSGTRLTVV.

The gene calls are TRBV5-1 and TRBJ1-5; TRBD1 might be the D (6 bases). Germline lookup yields CDR1 SGHRS and CDR2 YFSETQ. V was shortened by 0 bases and J by 6 bases, with 10 bases between the two germline ends. The CDR3 loop spans 14 amino acids. CDR3 sequence reads: CASSLVGGGQPQHF. The CDR3 coding sequence is TGCGCCAGCAGCTTGGTGGGGGGCGGTCAGCCCCAGCATTTT. The full variable domain, rest sourced from reference TRBV5-1 and TRBJ1-5, is KAGVTQTPRYLIKTRGQQVTLSCSPISGHRSVSWYQQTPGQGLQFLFEYFSETQRNKGNFPGRFSGRQFSNSRSEMNVSTLELGDSALYLCASSLVGGGQPQHFGDGTRLSIL.